This T cell receptor beta chain comes out of a study of cytomegalovirus exposure and HLA in healthy donors. Profiled with immunoSEQ multiplex PCR; TCRdb holds only in-frame clones, not every one. This table holds 99,000 or so clones, roughly 86% found once. Germline V gene data show CDR1 as MDHEN and CDR2 as SYDVKM. The CDR3 spans 15 residues. V gave up 2 bases and J gave up 4 bases; unmatched junction bases: 7. This chain joins TRBV28 and TRBJ2-7; the match to TRBD2 covers 8 bases. This receptor was identified in a woman aged 18-29 years in good health and CMV-seropositive. Sequencing input: PBMCs. CDR3 DNA: TGTGCCAGCAGTTTACTGAGCGGGAGAGGATACGAGCAGTACTTC. Its protein product is CASSLLSGRGYEQYF.